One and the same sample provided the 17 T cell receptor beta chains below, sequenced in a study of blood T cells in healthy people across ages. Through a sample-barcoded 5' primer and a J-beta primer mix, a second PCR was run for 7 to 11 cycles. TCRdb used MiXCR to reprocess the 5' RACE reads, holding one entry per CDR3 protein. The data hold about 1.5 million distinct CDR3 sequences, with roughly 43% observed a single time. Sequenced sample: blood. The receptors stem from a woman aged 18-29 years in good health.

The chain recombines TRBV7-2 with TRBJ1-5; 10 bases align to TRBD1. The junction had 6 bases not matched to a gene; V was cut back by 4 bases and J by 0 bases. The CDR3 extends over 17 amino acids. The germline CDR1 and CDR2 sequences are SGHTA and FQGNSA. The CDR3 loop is CASSYVGTGASNQPQHF. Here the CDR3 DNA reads TGTGCCAGCAGCTACGTCGGGACAGGGGCTAGCAATCAGCCCCAGCATTTT.

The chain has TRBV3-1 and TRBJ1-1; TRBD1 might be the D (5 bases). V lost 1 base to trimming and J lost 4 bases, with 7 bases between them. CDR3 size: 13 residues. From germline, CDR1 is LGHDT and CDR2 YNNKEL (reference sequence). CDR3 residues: CASSQVTVTEAFF. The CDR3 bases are TGTGCCAGCAGCCAAGTGACAGTCACTGAAGCTTTCTTT.

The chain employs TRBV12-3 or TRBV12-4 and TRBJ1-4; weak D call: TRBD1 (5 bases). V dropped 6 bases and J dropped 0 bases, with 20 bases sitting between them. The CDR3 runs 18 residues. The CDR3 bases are TGTGCCAGCAGCCCGGGGGACTGGCCTTCAACAACTAATGAAAAACTGTTTTTT. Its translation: CASSPGDWPSTTNEKLFF.

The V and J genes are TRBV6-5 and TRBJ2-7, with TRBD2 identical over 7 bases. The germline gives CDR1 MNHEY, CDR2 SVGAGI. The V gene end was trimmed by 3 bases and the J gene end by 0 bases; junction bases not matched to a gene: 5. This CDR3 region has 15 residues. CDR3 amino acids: CASSYWGGGSYEQYF. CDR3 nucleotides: TGTGCCAGCAGTTATTGGGGCGGGGGCTCCTACGAGCAGTACTTC.

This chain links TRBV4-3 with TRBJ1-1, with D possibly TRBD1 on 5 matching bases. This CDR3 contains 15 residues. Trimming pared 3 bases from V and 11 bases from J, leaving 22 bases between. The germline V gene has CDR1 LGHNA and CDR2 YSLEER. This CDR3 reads CASSHAQSGPPVAFF. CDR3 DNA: TGCGCCAGCAGCCACGCTCAATCGGGGCCGCCGGTGGCTTTCTTT.

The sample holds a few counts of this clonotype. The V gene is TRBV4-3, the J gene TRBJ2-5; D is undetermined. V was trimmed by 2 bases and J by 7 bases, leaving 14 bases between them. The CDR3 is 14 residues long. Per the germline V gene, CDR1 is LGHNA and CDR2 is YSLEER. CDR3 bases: TGCGCCAGCAGCCAATCAGGTCAATCCGGGACCCAGTACTTC. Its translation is CASSQSGQSGTQYF.

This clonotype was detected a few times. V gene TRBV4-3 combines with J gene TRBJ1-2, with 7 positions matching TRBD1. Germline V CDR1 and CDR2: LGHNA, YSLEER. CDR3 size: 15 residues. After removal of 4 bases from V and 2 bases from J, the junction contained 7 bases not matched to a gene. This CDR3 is CASSPIQGQNYGYTF. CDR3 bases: TGCGCCAGCAGCCCCATACAGGGACAGAACTATGGCTACACCTTC.

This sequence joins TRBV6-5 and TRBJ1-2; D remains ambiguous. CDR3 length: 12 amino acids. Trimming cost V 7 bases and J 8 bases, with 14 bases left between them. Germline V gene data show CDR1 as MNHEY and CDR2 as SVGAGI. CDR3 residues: CASTEGLWGYTF. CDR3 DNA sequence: TGTGCCAGCACAGAGGGATTATGGGGCTACACCTTC.

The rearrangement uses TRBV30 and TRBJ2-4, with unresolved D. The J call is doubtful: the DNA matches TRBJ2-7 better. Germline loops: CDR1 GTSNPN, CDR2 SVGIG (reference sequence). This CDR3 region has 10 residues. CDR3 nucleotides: TGTGCCTGGAGGGGCTACGAGCAGTACTTC. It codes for CAWRGYEQYF.

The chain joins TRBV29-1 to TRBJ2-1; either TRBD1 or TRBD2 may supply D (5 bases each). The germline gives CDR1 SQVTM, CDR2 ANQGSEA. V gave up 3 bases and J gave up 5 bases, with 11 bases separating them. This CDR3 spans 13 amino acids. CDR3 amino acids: CSVDWGNHNEQFF. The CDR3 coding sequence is TGCAGCGTTGATTGGGGGAACCACAATGAGCAGTTCTTC.

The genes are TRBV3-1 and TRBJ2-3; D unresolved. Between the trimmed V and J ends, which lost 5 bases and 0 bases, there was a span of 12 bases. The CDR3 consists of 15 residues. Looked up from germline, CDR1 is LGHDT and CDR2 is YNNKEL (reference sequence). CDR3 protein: CASSTGWASTDTQYF. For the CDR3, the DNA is TGTGCCAGCAGCACCGGTTGGGCCAGCACAGATACGCAGTATTTT.

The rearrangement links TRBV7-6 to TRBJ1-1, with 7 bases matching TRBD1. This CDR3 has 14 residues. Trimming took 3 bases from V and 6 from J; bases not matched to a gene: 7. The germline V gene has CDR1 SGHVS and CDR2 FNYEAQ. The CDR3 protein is CASSLTGSRSEAFF. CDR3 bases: TGTGCCAGCAGCTTGACAGGGTCCCGCTCTGAAGCTTTCTTT.

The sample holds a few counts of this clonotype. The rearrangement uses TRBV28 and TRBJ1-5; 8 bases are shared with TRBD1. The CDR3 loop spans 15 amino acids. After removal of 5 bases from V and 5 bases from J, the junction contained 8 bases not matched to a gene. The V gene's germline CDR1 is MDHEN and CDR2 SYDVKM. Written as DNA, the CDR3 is TGTGCCAGCAGTCTCACAGGGGGTTTCGATCAGCCCCAGCATTTT. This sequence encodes CASSLTGGFDQPQHF.

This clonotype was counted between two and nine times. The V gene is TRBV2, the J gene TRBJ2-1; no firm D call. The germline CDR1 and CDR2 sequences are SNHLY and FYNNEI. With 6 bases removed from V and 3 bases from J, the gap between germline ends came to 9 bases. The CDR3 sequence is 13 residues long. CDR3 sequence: CASRADIYNEQFF. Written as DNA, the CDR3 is TGTGCCAGCAGAGCCGACATCTACAATGAGCAGTTCTTC. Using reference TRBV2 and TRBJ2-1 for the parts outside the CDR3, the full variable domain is EPEVTQTPSHQVTQMGQEVILRCVPISNHLYFYWYRQILGQKVEFLVSFYNNEISEKSEIFDDQFSVERPDGSNFTLKIRSTKLEDSAMYFCASRADIYNEQFFGPGTRLTVL.

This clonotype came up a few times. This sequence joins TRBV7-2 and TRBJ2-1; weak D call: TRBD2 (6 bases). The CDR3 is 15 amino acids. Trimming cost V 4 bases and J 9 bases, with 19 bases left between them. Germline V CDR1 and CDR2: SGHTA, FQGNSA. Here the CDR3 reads CASSSRPGRRGEQFF. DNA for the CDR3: TGTGCCAGCAGCTCCCGACCTGGGAGGCGTGGTGAGCAGTTCTTC.

CDR3 sequence reads: CASRDSPGNQPQHF. CDR3 sequence (DNA): TGTGCCAGCAGAGACTCGCCGGGCAATCAGCCCCAGCATTTT. The J gene is TRBJ1-5, the V gene TRBV6-2 or TRBV6-3; no clear D gene. Trimming removed 6 bases at V and 2 bases at J, with 11 bases between. The CDR3 runs 14 residues. Germline V lookup: CDR1 MNHEY, CDR2 SVGEGT.

CDR3 residues: CASSVNAAGPENTQYF. The DNA for the CDR3 is TGTGCCAGCAGTGTGAATGCGGCGGGGCCGGAAAATACGCAGTATTTT. The chain is built from TRBV6-4 and TRBJ2-3; D might be TRBD2 (6 bases). The germline V and J ends were trimmed by 4 bases and 7 bases, with 21 bases remaining between them. Germline CDR1 and CDR2: MRHNA and SNTAGT. CDR3 size: 16 residues.